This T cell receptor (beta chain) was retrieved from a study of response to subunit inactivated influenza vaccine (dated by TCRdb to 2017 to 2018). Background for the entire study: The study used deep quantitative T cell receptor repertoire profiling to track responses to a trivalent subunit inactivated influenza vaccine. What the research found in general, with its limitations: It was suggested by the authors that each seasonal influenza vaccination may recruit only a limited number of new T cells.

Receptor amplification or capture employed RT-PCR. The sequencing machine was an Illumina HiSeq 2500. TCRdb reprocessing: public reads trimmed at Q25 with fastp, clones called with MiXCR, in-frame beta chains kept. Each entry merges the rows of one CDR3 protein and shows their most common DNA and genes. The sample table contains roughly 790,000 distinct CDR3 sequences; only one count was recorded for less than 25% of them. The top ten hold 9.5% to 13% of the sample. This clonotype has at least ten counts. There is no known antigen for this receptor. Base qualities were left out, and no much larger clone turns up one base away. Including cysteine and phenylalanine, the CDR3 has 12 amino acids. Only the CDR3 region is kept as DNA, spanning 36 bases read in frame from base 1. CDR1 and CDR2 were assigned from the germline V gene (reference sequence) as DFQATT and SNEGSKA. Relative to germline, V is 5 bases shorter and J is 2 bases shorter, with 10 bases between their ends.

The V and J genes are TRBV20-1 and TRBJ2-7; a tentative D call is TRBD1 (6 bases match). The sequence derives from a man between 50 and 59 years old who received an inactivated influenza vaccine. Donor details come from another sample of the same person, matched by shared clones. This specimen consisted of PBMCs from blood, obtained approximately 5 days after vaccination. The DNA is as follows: TGCAGTGCTTCCAGGGGTGCCTACGAGCAGTACTTC. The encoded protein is CSASRGAYEQYF.